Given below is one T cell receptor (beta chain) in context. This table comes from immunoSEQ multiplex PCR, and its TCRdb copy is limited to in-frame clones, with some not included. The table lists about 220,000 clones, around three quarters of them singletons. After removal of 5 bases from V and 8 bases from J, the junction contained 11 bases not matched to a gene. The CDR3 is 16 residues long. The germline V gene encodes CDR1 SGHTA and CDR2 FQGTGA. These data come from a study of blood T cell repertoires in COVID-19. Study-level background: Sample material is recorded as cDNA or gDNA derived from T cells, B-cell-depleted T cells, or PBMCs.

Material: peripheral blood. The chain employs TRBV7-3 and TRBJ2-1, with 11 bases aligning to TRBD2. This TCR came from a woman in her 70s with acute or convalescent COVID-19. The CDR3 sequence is CASSLHLAGGPDEQFF. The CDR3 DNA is TGTGCCAGCAGCCTCCACTTAGCGGGGGGGCCAGATGAGCAGTTCTTC.